The following is a T cell receptor (beta chain) sequence with its context. There are a few counts of this clone. Its cognate antigen has yet to be identified. Per-nucleotide qualities are absent, and no much larger clonotype sits a single base away. Reading from cysteine to phenylalanine, the CDR3 counts 15 amino acids. Left in the record is the CDR3 DNA by itself, 45 bases read in frame from the first base. Per the germline V gene, SGHRS is the CDR1 and YFSETQ is the CDR2. At the junction V is shortened by 6 bases and J by 6 bases; bases outside the gene matches: 11. Whole blood was collected in K2EDTA tubes by collaborating institutions according to the institutions' own protocols. For TCRbeta analysis, collaborator samples were shipped as frozen whole blood, as isolated PBMCs, or as DNA extracted from either sample type. This entry belongs to a study of blood T cell repertoires in COVID-19 (dated by TCRdb to about 2020). In the study overall: Samples from collaborators originated in the United States, Italy and Spain and spanned both the acute and convalescent phases of COVID-19. The repertoires were released in a freely available public database intended as a resource for research on the immune response to SARS-CoV-2. The dataset comprised deeply sampled blood TCRbeta repertoires from subjects exposed to, actively infected with, or recovered from COVID-19. Sample metadata almost always included a de-identified subject ID, COVID-19 status, age in years and sex. The samples were drawn from two sources: the first 160 participants of the ongoing ImmuneRACE study, and 1,200 or so subjects contributed by 6 global collaborators. The material from the prospective study consisted of cDNA or gDNA derived from T cells, B-cell-depleted T cells, or PBMCs. Where available, HLA class I and class II types were taken from metadata supplied by the sample provider and were not determined by assay-based typing.

TCRbeta CDR3 regions were amplified from genomic DNA by means of the immunoSEQ Assay, a bias-controlled multiplex PCR. For the original study's pipeline: The number of nucleated cells in each sample was estimated from the amplification of reference gene primers within the assay. To quantify the absolute abundance of each unique TCRbeta CDR3 rearrangement, sequence reads were collapsed and filtered. For each sample, productive Simpson clonality was calculated as the square root of Simpson's diversity index over productive rearrangements. The table was pulled from immuneACCESS by TCRdb, which kept in-frame rearrangements only. Such tables lose some clones; where checked, under half of the loss comes from unresolved V genes, and the rest has no known cause. The V and J calls and clone size come from that table; D and trimming were worked out from the DNA. The sample table holds tens of thousands of clones, of which around 90% were seen once. The ten top clones hold around 5% of the sample.

What the research found in general, with its limitations: The quantity of clinical and demographic metadata differed by source and by participant and was supplied without curation.

The rearranged chain carries TRBV5-1 and TRBJ2-2, with TRBD2 matching 7 junction bases. The sample consisted of peripheral blood. This clonotype originated in a woman aged 80 or older with acute or convalescent COVID-19. The DNA sequence is as follows: TGCGCCAGCACCCGAGGGGAGGGCCTTTCCGGGGAGCTGTTTTTT. The translation is CASTRGEGLSGELFF. Full variable domain (CDR3 extended with the reference TRBV5-1 and TRBJ2-2 proteins): KAGVTQTPRYLIKTRGQQVTLSCSPISGHRSVSWYQQTPGQGLQFLFEYFSETQRNKGNFPGRFSGRQFSNSRSEMNVSTLELGDSALYLCASTRGEGLSGELFFGEGSRLTVL.